The rows below give T cell receptor beta chains drawn from one sample of a study of technical replicates of blood from a handful of donors. The assay was immunoSEQ multiplex PCR, and TCRdb's table has in-frame clones only and misses some. This table has roughly 90,000 clones, approximately 94% appearing once. What was sequenced was T cells isolated from PBMCs. All receptors derive from a human donor in good health. Each CDR3 is given with its conserved first and last residue.

>TRBV7-2|TRBJ1-5
CASSLAGHLNQPQHF
>TRBV5-1|TRBJ2-7
CASSPGSSYEQYF
>TRBV19|TRBJ1-2
CASSIRQSDGYTF
>TRBV7-9|TRBJ1-4
CASSYTTAQGLDEKLFF
>TRBV29-1|TRBJ2-3
CSVGTGSVTDTQYF
>TRBV5-1|TRBJ1-2
CASSLVWGQGSVEDGYTF
>TRBV6-5|TRBJ2-3
CASSPGPYTQYF
>TRBV5-1|TRBJ2-3
CASSPRQGAGTDTQYF
>TRBV7-7|TRBJ2-1
CASSFLLAGEQFF
>TRBV5-5|TRBJ2-5
CASSLFGGETQYF
>TRBV19|TRBJ2-1
CASSRKEGEQFF
>TRBV7-9|TRBJ1-1
CASSLREGAGTEAFF
>TRBV7-8|TRBJ2-5
CASSLGVAGGRGQETQYF
>TRBV27|TRBJ1-3
CASRGQGQYTIYF
>TRBV10-2|TRBJ2-1
CASRIAGPPDEQFF
>TRBV5-1|TRBJ2-2
CASSLVPSGELFF
>TRBV7-9|TRBJ1-1
CASSLDRGTEAFF
>TRBV6-5|TRBJ1-4
CASSLGQGAEKLFF
>TRBV11-2|TRBJ1-5
CASSFDSDQPQHF
>TRBV10-2|TRBJ2-1
CASSPRLAGGNEQFF
>TRBV29-1|TRBJ2-7
CSGGDRNGNEQYF
>TRBV11-3|TRBJ1-2
CASSLADRLGGDYGYTF
>TRBV5-1|TRBJ2-2
CASSLNTGELFF
>TRBV6-1|TRBJ1-2
CASSERQYGYTF
>TRBV29-1|TRBJ2-7
CSVEGGLPRGEQYF
>TRBV7-9|TRBJ1-2
CASSRDRVIYGYTF
>TRBV6-5|TRBJ2-5
CASSTLTSGGETQYF
>TRBV15|TRBJ2-2
CATSRDPGADVGSGELFF
>TRBV5-1|TRBJ2-3
CASGLATDTQYF
>TRBV29-1|TRBJ2-1
CSVGGRQGIDEQFF
>TRBV4-1|TRBJ1-1
CASSQDGTGANTEAFF
>TRBV5-4|TRBJ2-5
CASSLSGTEAQYF
>TRBV15|TRBJ2-7
CATSRDAQRKPYEQYF
>TRBV5-1|TRBJ2-3
CASSLGGQGPTDTQYF
>TRBV9|TRBJ2-5
CASSVGQGSETQYF
>TRBV6-5|TRBJ1-2
CASKTDRGNGYTF
>TRBV6-1|TRBJ2-7
CASNPGLGEQYF